The 26 T cell receptor beta chains in this list originate from one sample, sequenced in a study of blood T cell repertoires in COVID-19. Produced via immunoSEQ multiplex PCR; TCRdb's table is partial and in-frame only. This table has around 250,000 clones, over 70% appearing once. The sequenced sample was PBMCs or T cells enriched from blood (not recorded which). These receptors originate from a woman between 40 and 55 years old who had been exposed to COVID-19.

The chain uses TRBV3-1 (or the pseudogene TRBV3-2) and TRBJ2-7, with 12 bases identical to TRBD1. Germline V lookup: CDR1 LGHDT, CDR2 YNNKEL (reference sequence). The length of the CDR3 is 15 residues. The V segment lost 4 bases and the J segment 5 bases; nucleotides outside the gene matches: 6. DNA of the CDR3: TGTGCCAGCAGCCCAGAGGGACAGGGGGCTAACGAGCAGTACTTC. This encodes CASSPEGQGANEQYF.

The chain couples TRBV27 to TRBJ1-1, with 7 positions matching TRBD1. The CDR3 is made up of 15 amino acids. The J segment lost 0 bases and the V segment lost 6 bases, leaving 7 bases of the junction unmatched. The germline CDR1 and CDR2 sequences are MNHEY and SMNVEV (reference sequence). CDR3 protein: CASSSGQIMNTEAFF. CDR3 DNA sequence: TGTGCCAGCAGCTCGGGACAGATCATGAACACTGAAGCTTTCTTT.

In its sample, this clone was seen a few times. The chain has TRBV4-1 and TRBJ2-7; D is perhaps TRBD2 (6 bases). The CDR3 runs to 13 residues. Germline V gene data show CDR1 as MGHRA and CDR2 as YSYEKL. The V end was cut by 1 base, the J end by 5 bases, with 9 bases between. This CDR3 is CASSQVPGDEQYV. As DNA, the CDR3 is TGCGCCAGCAGCCAAGTTCCGGGAGACGAGCAGTACGTC.

The V and J genes are TRBV28 and TRBJ2-3; 10 bases agree with TRBD2. The trim removed 6 bases at V and 5 bases at J, leaving 11 bases unmatched. CDR1 and CDR2 from the germline V gene are MDHEN and SYDVKM. The CDR3 length is 16 residues. In DNA form, the CDR3 reads TGTGCCAGCAGCGTAGCTAGCGGGAGTAATGAAGATACGCAGTATTTT. It is translated as CASSVASGSNEDTQYF.

The genes are TRBV7-9 and TRBJ1-1; 8 positions match TRBD1. The CDR3 contains 15 residues. Germline V CDR1 and CDR2: SEHNR, FQNEAQ (reference sequence). Unmatched junction bases numbered 9, after V lost 5 bases and J lost 4 bases. The CDR3 DNA is TGTGCCAGCAGCACACGGACAGGGTTAGGCACTGAAGCTTTCTTT. It specifies CASSTRTGLGTEAFF.

V gene TRBV3-1 (or the pseudogene TRBV3-2) combines with J gene TRBJ1-2; no reliable D call. Trimming pared 3 bases from V and 6 bases from J, leaving 17 bases between. The CDR3 is 15 amino acids. The germline CDR1 and CDR2 sequences are LGHDT and YNNKEL (reference sequence). CDR3 region: CASSQLAESINGYTF. Written as DNA, the CDR3 is TGTGCCAGCAGCCAGCTGGCGGAGAGTATTAATGGCTACACCTTC.

V gene TRBV28 combines with J gene TRBJ1-3; the D gene is possibly TRBD1 (6 bases). The germline V and J ends were trimmed by 7 bases and 3 bases, with 13 bases remaining between them. The germline CDR1 and CDR2 sequences are MDHEN and SYDVKM. The CDR3 is 14 amino acids. The CDR3 sequence: CASTEQGYGNTIYF. The CDR3 DNA is TGTGCCAGCACTGAACAGGGTTATGGAAACACCATATATTTT. Full variable domain (rest looked up from reference TRBV28 and TRBJ1-3): DVKVTQSSRYLVKRTGEKVFLECVQDMDHENMFWYRQDPGLGLRLIYFSYDVKMKEKGDIPEGYSVSREKKERFSLILESASTNQTSMYLCASTEQGYGNTIYFGEGSWLTVV.

The table lists this clone with a count of one. CDR3 in amino acids: CASSSPGTGKRGLFF. CDR3 nucleotide sequence: TGTGCCAGCAGCTCCCCTGGGACAGGGAAGCGTGGTCTGTTTTTT. The genes are TRBV28 and TRBJ1-4; 9 bases are a match to TRBD1. From germline, CDR1 is MDHEN and CDR2 SYDVKM. V was pared by 6 bases and J by 14 bases, with 16 bases of the junction left unmatched. This CDR3 is built from 15 residues.

V is TRBV4-1 and J is TRBJ1-6; 7 nucleotides line up with TRBD1. With V trimmed by 0 bases and J by 4 bases, 9 bases remained unmatched. Germline V gene data show CDR1 as MGHRA and CDR2 as YSYEKL. CDR3 length: 18 residues. CDR3 region: CASSQDLRGLGYNSPLHF. The DNA for the CDR3 is TGCGCCAGCAGCCAAGATTTAAGGGGGCTTGGGTATAATTCACCCCTCCACTTT.

The J gene is TRBJ1-3, the V gene TRBV3-1 (or the pseudogene TRBV3-2); D not resolved. Germline CDR1 and CDR2: LGHDT and YNNKEL (reference sequence). This CDR3 comprises 15 residues. Trimming removed 4 bases from V and 4 bases from J, with 14 bases in between. In nucleotides, the CDR3 is TGTGCCAGCAGCCCTCCGTTCTTGAGCGGAAACACCATATATTTT. Residues: CASSPPFLSGNTIYF.

The chain has TRBV4-1 and TRBJ1-3; D not resolved. Germline V lookup: CDR1 MGHRA, CDR2 YSYEKL. The CDR3 loop spans 17 amino acids. V lost 1 base and J 0 bases, leaving 13 bases between the germline ends. The CDR3 bases are TGCGCCAGCAGCCAAGGACTGCTCGGGATCTCTGGAAACACCATATATTTT. It encodes CASSQGLLGISGNTIYF.

The chain is built from TRBV12-3 or TRBV12-4 and TRBJ2-1; maybe TRBD1 (5 bases). The CDR3 sequence is 11 residues long. Trimming removed 4 bases at V and 12 bases at J, with 10 bases between. The CDR3 DNA follows: TGTGCCAGCAGTTCTAGGGGCGGGCAGTTCTTC. It is translated as CASSSRGGQFF.

The rearrangement uses TRBV6-5 and TRBJ1-6; D not resolved. CDR1 and CDR2 from the germline V gene are MNHEY and SVGAGI. V shed 10 bases and J shed 7 bases, with 11 bases lying between them. The CDR3 consists of 12 residues. In DNA, the CDR3 is TGTGCCATCCGGGTCGGAAATTCACCCCTCCACTTT. Its protein product is CAIRVGNSPLHF.

This clone was recorded once. For the CDR3, the DNA is TGTGCCAGCAGCTTCGGTGAAGTCTTGGGCAATCAGCCCCAGCATTTT. Its protein is CASSFGEVLGNQPQHF. This chain uses TRBV5-6 with TRBJ1-5; D call uncertain. The CDR3 runs to 16 residues. Trimming pared 2 bases from V and 2 bases from J, leaving 14 bases between. CDR1 and CDR2 from the germline V gene are SGHDT and YYEEEE.

V gene TRBV19 combines with J gene TRBJ2-7, with 11 bases that match TRBD1. Germline CDR1 reads LNHDA; CDR2 reads SQIVND (reference sequence). CDR3 length: 14 amino acids. V was pared by 4 bases and J by 10 bases, with 9 bases of the junction left unmatched. CDR3 loop: CASSTTPWTGGQYV. CDR3 DNA: TGTGCCAGTAGTACCACCCCTTGGACAGGGGGCCAGTACGTC.

The chain employs TRBV28 and TRBJ1-5, with unresolved D. Germline V gene data show CDR1 as MDHEN and CDR2 as SYDVKM. V dropped 5 bases and J dropped 3 bases, with 5 bases sitting between them. The CDR3 contains 12 residues. DNA for the CDR3: TGTGCCAGCAGTCAAATCAATCAGCCCCAGCATTTT. Its translation is CASSQINQPQHF.

J is TRBJ1-1 and V is TRBV14; no clear D gene. The CDR3 has 15 residues. CDR1 is SGHDN and CDR2 is FVKESK in the germline V gene. Trimming removed 7 bases at V and 9 bases at J, with 24 bases between. The CDR3 nucleotides read TGTGCCAGCACTCCAGTTTTAGGGCGGGAAATACAAGCTTTCTTT. Translation: CASTPVLGREIQAFF.

The chain links TRBV23-1 to TRBJ1-3; TRBD1 matches at 7 bases. TRBV23-1 is an ORF, with its function uncertain. The CDR3 totals 16 residues. With 5 bases clipped from V and 3 bases from J, the junction kept 10 bases outside the gene matches. The CDR3 DNA is TGCGCCAGCAGTTACCACAGGGGAGTGGATGGAAACACCATATATTTT. Translated: CASSYHRGVDGNTIYF.

The chain recombines TRBV28 with TRBJ1-5; 7 bases are shared with TRBD1. The germline V gene encodes CDR1 MDHEN and CDR2 SYDVKM. The CDR3 has 15 amino acids. With 1 base clipped from V and 5 bases from J, the junction kept 5 bases outside the gene matches. This CDR3 reads CASSLFRTGYQPQHF. CDR3 nucleotide sequence: TGTGCCAGCAGTTTATTTCGGACAGGCTATCAGCCCCAGCATTTT.

The chain recombines TRBV19 with TRBJ1-5; no firm D call. The V end lost 4 bases, the J end lost 0 bases, and 10 bases lay between the germline ends. Germline V gene sequence: CDR1 LNHDA, CDR2 SQIVND (reference sequence). The CDR3 sequence is 15 residues long. The CDR3 DNA reads as TGTGCCAGTAGTAGGGCAGAACTTAGCAATCAGCCCCAGCATTTT. It specifies CASSRAELSNQPQHF.

CDR3 nucleotides: TGTGCCAGCTCACCACCTGACAGTGCGAACACTGAAGCTTTCTTT. Translation gives CASSPPDSANTEAFF. The chain recombines TRBV18 with TRBJ1-1, with D possibly matching TRBD1 (5 bases). From germline, CDR1 is KGHSH and CDR2 LQKENI. The V end was cut by 0 bases, the J end by 1 base, with 9 bases between. This CDR3 is built from 15 residues. The full variable domain, its missing parts supplied by reference TRBV18 and TRBJ1-1, is NAGVMQNPRHLVRRRGQEARLRCSPMKGHSHVYWYRQLPEEGLKFMVYLQKENIIDESGMPKERFSAEFPKEGPSILRIQQVVRGDSAAYFCASSPPDSANTEAFFGQGTRLTVV.

The chain combines TRBV24-1 with TRBJ1-5; D ambiguous. Germline CDR1 and CDR2: KGHDR and SFDVKD. The CDR3 runs to 14 residues. Trimming left V 12 bases short and J 2 bases short, with 16 bases between. CDR3: CAAGSGRGNQPQHF. The DNA for the CDR3 is TGTGCCGCCGGCAGTGGCCGGGGCAATCAGCCCCAGCATTTT.

This chain joins TRBV27 and TRBJ1-6; no definite D call. The germline gives CDR1 MNHEY, CDR2 SMNVEV (reference sequence). The CDR3 sequence is 16 residues long. The ends were cut back, 4 bases at V and 5 bases at J, with 15 bases in the middle. The CDR3 sequence is CASSSPTVGDNSPLHF. CDR3 nucleotide sequence: TGTGCCAGCAGTTCCCCGACGGTGGGAGATAATTCACCCCTCCACTTT.

The chain uses TRBV18 and TRBJ1-5; 9 bases fit TRBD1. The CDR3 runs 15 residues. J gave up 7 bases and V 4 bases, and 8 bases lay outside the gene matches. The germline V gene has CDR1 KGHSH and CDR2 LQKENI. This chain's CDR3 is CASSLITGGSQPQHF. CDR3 DNA sequence: TGTGCCAGCTCACTTATTACAGGGGGCTCGCAGCCCCAGCATTTT.

The rearrangement links TRBV4-3 to TRBJ2-2, with 8 positions matching TRBD2. Germline trimming cut 0 bases from V and 7 bases from J; bases unmatched to any gene: 7. Germline-derived CDR1 and CDR2 are LGHNA and YSLEER. CDR3 length: 16 amino acids. CDR3 nucleotides: TGCGCCAGCAGCCAAGATCCAGCGGGAGTGGTCGGGGAGCTGTTTTTT. Its protein product is CASSQDPAGVVGELFF.

The chain combines TRBV5-6 with TRBJ1-1; 8 positions match TRBD1. Trimming cost V 0 bases and J 4 bases; bases outside gene matches: 11. Germline CDR1 reads SGHDT; CDR2 reads YYEEEE. This CDR3 contains 17 residues. CDR3 sequence reads: CASSLAHGQGGATEAFF. CDR3 nucleotides: TGTGCCAGCAGCTTGGCTCATGGACAGGGAGGGGCCACTGAAGCTTTCTTT. Complete variable domain (other parts from reference TRBV5-6 and TRBJ1-1): DAGVTQSPTHLIKTRGQQVTLRCSPKSGHDTVSWYQQALGQGPQFIFQYYEEEERQRGNFPDRFSGHQFPNYSSELNVNALLLGDSALYLCASSLAHGQGGATEAFFGQGTRLTVV.